These 11 T cell receptor beta chains were all obtained from the same sample, sequenced in a study of Japanese encephalitis immunity and Zika vaccine responses. PBMCs were CFSE-labeled and cultured for roughly 6 days with peptide pools at 1 ug/mL each. Proliferating CD4 T cells were sorted unfixed as live CD56-CD19-CD16-CD3+CD4+ CFSE-low cells. From the 5' RACE reads, TCRdb called clonotypes with MiXCR, one entry per CDR3 protein. The sample has about 300 distinct CDR3 sequences, about 3% seen once. The material was antigen-activated CD4+ T cells from blood, cultured, obtained during a Zika inactivated vaccine study. The receptors were sampled from an adult man who received an inactivated Zika virus vaccine.

By sample share, this clonotype is hyperexpanded (1% or more). The chain employs TRBV20-1 and TRBJ1-2; TRBD1 aligns across 7 bases. The CDR3 is 15 residues long. V shed 2 bases, J shed 8 bases, and the junction held 14 bases outside the gene matches. Germline values: CDR1 DFQATT, CDR2 SNEGSKA (reference sequence). CDR3 sequence reads: CSARIKVRQGNGYTF. The CDR3 nucleotides read TGCAGTGCTAGAATTAAAGTCCGACAGGGTAACGGCTACACCTTC.

This clonotype is large. This chain uses TRBV5-1 with TRBJ1-1; unclear D gene. The CDR3 totals 14 residues. Germline assignment: CDR1 SGHRS and CDR2 YFSETQ. V gave up 0 bases and J gave up 3 bases, with 9 bases separating them. CDR3 in DNA: TGCGCCAGCAGCTTGGGAATTAGGGACACTGAAGCTTTCTTT. As protein: CASSLGIRDTEAFF.

By share, this clonotype ranks as large. This chain links TRBV20-1 with TRBJ2-7; D is possibly TRBD1 or TRBD2 (6 bases each). There are 13 residues in the CDR3. Trimming took off 1 base at V and 6 bases at J, with 13 bases between the two ends. Germline V gives CDR1 DFQATT, CDR2 SNEGSKA (reference sequence). CDR3 protein: CSARGGASGEQYF. In DNA, the CDR3 is TGCAGTGCTAGAGGGGGGGCTTCCGGCGAGCAGTACTTC.

This clonotype is classed as large. CDR3 coding DNA: TGCAGTGCTAGTACACTGGAACACACCGGGGAGCTGTTTTTT. It is translated as CSASTLEHTGELFF. The rearrangement uses TRBV20-1 and TRBJ2-2, with D hard to call. V was pared by 3 bases and J by 3 bases, with 11 bases between. The CDR3 is made up of 14 amino acids. Germline V lookup: CDR1 DFQATT, CDR2 SNEGSKA (reference sequence).

This clonotype counts as large. This chain joins TRBV7-2 and TRBJ2-7; 7 nucleotides match TRBD1. The CDR3 has 14 residues. With V trimmed by 5 bases and J by 4 bases, 8 bases remained unmatched. Germline CDR1 SGHTA, CDR2 FQGNSA. CDR3: CASSLAGTAYEQYF. The CDR3 DNA sequence: TGTGCCAGCAGCCTCGCCGGGACAGCTTACGAGCAGTACTTC.

In this sample, this clonotype is large. The J gene is TRBJ2-4, the V gene TRBV7-9, with 7 bases that match TRBD1. Germline V gives CDR1 SEHNR, CDR2 FQNEAQ (reference sequence). The CDR3 consists of 14 residues. With V trimmed by 5 bases and J by 11 bases, 12 bases remained unmatched. The CDR3 DNA follows: TGTGCCAGCAGCCCGGACAGGCCCCCATTTGTTCAGTACTTC. Residues: CASSPDRPPFVQYF.

This clonotype qualifies as large. The chain employs TRBV27 and TRBJ2-2, with 7 bases fitting TRBD1. The CDR3 has 14 residues. Germline CDR1 is MNHEY and CDR2 is SMNVEV (reference sequence). V trimming: 3 bases; J trimming: 5 bases; junction bases outside the gene matches: 3. The CDR3 protein is CASSFRGRTGELFF. CDR3 DNA: TGTGCCAGCAGTTTCAGGGGGAGAACCGGGGAGCTGTTTTTT.

In this sample, this clonotype is large. The V and J genes are TRBV13 and TRBJ2-2, with D perhaps TRBD1 or TRBD2 (5 bases each). CDR3 length: 13 residues. Germline V gene sequence: CDR1 PRHDT, CDR2 FYEKMQ (reference sequence). The ends were cut back, 6 bases at V and 1 base at J, with 6 bases in the middle. CDR3 in DNA: TGTGCCAGCAGGGGGGAGAACACCGGGGAGCTGTTTTTT. Residues: CASRGENTGELFF.

This clonotype ranks as medium-sized. The chain employs TRBV20-1 and TRBJ2-5, with 12 bases that match TRBD2. Unmatched junction bases numbered 7, after V lost 6 bases and J lost 5 bases. This CDR3 region has 14 residues. Looked up from germline, CDR1 is DFQATT and CDR2 is SNEGSKA (reference sequence). In DNA form, the CDR3 reads TGCAGTGCCCACCTAGCGGGGGGGGGGGAGACCCAGTACTTC. Translated, it gives CSAHLAGGGETQYF.

This clonotype is large. The V gene is TRBV12-3 or TRBV12-4, the J gene TRBJ2-2; 8 positions match TRBD1. The CDR3 length is 15 residues. V was clipped by 3 bases and J by 4 bases; unmatched bases: 4. CDR3 loop: CASSFRTGITGELFF. Here the CDR3 DNA reads TGTGCCAGCAGTTTTAGGACAGGGATCACCGGGGAGCTGTTTTTT.

Relative to its sample, this clonotype is medium-sized (0.01 to 0.1%). This chain connects TRBV12-3 or TRBV12-4 to TRBJ1-5; TRBD1 agrees at 10 bases. The CDR3 consists of 14 residues. Germline trimming cut 7 bases from V and 5 bases from J; bases unmatched to any gene: 5. CDR3 in DNA: TGTGCCAGCACCTCGACAGGGGGCCATCAGCCCCAGCATTTT. Its translation: CASTSTGGHQPQHF.